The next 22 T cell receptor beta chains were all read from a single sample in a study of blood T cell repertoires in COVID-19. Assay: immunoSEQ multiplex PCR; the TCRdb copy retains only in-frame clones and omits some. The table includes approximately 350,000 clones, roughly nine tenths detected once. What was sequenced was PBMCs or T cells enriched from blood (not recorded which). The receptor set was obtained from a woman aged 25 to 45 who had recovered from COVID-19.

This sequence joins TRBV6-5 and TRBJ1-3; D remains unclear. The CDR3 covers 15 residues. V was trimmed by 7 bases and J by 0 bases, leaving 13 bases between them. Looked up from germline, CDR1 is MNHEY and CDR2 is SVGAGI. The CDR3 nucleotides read TGTGCCAGCACCGAACACAAGTTCTCTGGAAACACCATATATTTT. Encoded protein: CASTEHKFSGNTIYF.

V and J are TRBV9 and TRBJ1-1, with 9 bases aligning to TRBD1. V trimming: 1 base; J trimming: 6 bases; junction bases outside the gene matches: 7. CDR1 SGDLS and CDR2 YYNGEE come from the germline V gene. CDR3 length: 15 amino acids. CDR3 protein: CASSVTGQGLPEAFF. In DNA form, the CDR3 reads TGTGCCAGCAGCGTAACCGGACAGGGGTTGCCTGAAGCTTTCTTT.

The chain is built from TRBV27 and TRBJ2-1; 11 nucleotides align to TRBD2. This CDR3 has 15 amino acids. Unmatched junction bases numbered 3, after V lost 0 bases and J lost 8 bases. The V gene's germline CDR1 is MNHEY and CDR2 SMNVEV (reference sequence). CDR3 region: CASSLSTSGIYEQFF. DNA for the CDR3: TGTGCCAGCAGTTTATCGACTAGCGGGATTTATGAGCAGTTCTTC.

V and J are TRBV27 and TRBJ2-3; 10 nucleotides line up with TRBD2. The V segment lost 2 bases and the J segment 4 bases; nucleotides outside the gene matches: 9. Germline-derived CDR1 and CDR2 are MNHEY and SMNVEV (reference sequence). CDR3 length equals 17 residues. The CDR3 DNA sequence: TGTGCCAGCAGTTTACTATTGAGCGGGGGGGCCTCAGATACGCAGTATTTT. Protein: CASSLLLSGGASDTQYF.

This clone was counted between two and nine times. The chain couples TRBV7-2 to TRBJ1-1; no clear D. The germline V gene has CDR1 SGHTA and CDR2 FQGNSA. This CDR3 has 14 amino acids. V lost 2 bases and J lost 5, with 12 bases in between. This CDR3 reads CASSLIGAVTEAFF. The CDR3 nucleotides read TGTGCCAGCAGCTTAATAGGAGCGGTAACTGAAGCTTTCTTT.

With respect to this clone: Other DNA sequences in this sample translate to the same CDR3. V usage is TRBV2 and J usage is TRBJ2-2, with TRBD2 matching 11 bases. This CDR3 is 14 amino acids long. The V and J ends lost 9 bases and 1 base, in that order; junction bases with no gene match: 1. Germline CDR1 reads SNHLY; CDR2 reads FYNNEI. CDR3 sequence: CARGTSGNTGELFF. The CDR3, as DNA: TGTGCCAGAGGGACTAGCGGGAACACCGGGGAGCTGTTTTTT.

The CDR3 loop is CASSPGGWGTEAFF. The CDR3 coding sequence is TGTGCCAGCAGTCCAGGGGGCTGGGGGACTGAAGCTTTCTTT. J is TRBJ1-1 and V is TRBV28; 8 bases are shared with TRBD1. With 5 bases clipped from V and 5 bases from J, the junction kept 7 bases outside the gene matches. This CDR3 spans 14 amino acids. The germline CDR1 and CDR2 sequences are MDHEN and SYDVKM.

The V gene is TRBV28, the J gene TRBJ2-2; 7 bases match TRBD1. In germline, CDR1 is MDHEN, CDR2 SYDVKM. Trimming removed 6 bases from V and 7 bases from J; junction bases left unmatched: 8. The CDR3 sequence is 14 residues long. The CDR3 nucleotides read TGTGCCAGCAGCCTAAGGGGGCAGGTCGGGGAGCTGTTTTTT. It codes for CASSLRGQVGELFF. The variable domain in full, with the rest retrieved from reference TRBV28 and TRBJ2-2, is DVKVTQSSRYLVKRTGEKVFLECVQDMDHENMFWYRQDPGLGLRLIYFSYDVKMKEKGDIPEGYSVSREKKERFSLILESASTNQTSMYLCASSLRGQVGELFFGEGSRLTVL.

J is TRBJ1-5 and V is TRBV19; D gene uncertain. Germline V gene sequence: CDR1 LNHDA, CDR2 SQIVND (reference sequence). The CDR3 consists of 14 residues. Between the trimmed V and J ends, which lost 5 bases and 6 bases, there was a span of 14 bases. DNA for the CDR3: TGTGCCAGTAGTGGGTTCGGCAGGCCTCAGCCCCAGCATTTT. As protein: CASSGFGRPQPQHF.

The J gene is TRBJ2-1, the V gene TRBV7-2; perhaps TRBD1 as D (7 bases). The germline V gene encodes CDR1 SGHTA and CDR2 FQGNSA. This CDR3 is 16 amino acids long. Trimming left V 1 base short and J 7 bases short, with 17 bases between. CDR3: CASSLVSSGGRNEQFF. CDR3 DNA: TGTGCCAGCAGCTTAGTTTCATCAGGGGGGAGAAATGAGCAGTTCTTC.

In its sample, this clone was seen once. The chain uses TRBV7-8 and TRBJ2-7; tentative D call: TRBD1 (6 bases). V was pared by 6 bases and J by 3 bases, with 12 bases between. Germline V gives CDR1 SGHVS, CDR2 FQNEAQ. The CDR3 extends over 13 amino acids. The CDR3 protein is CASSRDKNYEQYF. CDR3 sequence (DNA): TGTGCCAGCAGTCGGGACAAAAACTACGAGCAGTACTTC.

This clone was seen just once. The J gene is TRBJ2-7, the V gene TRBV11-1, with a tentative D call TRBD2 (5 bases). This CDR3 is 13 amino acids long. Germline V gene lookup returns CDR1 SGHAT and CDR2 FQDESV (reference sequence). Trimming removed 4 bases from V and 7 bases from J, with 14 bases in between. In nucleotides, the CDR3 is TGTGCCAGCAGCTCGAGACCCTCGGGAGAGCAGTACTTC. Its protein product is CASSSRPSGEQYF. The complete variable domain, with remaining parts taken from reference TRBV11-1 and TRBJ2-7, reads EAEVAQSPRYKITEKSQAVAFWCDPISGHATLYWYRQILGQGPELLVQFQDESVVDDSQLPKDRFSAERLKGVDSTLKIQPAELGDSAMYLCASSSRPSGEQYFGPGTRLTVT.

The CDR3 DNA is TGTGCCAGCAGGGCGGGACAGGGGGCGGACACTGAAGCTTTCTTT. Translation gives CASRAGQGADTEAFF. This sequence joins TRBV6-5 and TRBJ1-1, with 12 bases identical to TRBD1. The J segment lost 3 bases and the V segment lost 6 bases, leaving 5 bases of the junction unmatched. Germline V CDR1 and CDR2: MNHEY, SVGAGI. The CDR3 loop spans 15 amino acids.

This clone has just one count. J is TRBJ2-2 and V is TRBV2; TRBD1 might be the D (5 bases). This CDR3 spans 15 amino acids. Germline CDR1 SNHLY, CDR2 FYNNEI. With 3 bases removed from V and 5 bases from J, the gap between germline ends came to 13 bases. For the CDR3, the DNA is TGTGCCAGCAGTGAGCTAGGGGTGGGGACCGGGGAGCTGTTTTTT. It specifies CASSELGVGTGELFF.

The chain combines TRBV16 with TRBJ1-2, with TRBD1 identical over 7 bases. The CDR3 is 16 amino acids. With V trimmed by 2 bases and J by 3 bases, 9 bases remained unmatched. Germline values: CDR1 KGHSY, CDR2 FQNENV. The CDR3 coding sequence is TGTGCCAGCAGCCAAACCTCGACAGGGCTGCACTATGGCTACACCTTC. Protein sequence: CASSQTSTGLHYGYTF.

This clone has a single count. CDR3 protein: CASSLTRSPAQGNTEAFF. The CDR3 DNA reads as TGTGCCAGCAGCTTAACCAGATCTCCGGCACAGGGGAACACTGAAGCTTTCTTT. This sequence joins TRBV7-3 and TRBJ1-1; D is perhaps TRBD1 (6 bases). The CDR3 has 18 residues. V was cut by 0 bases and J by 1 base, with 18 bases left in between. The V gene's germline CDR1 is SGHTA and CDR2 FQGTGA.

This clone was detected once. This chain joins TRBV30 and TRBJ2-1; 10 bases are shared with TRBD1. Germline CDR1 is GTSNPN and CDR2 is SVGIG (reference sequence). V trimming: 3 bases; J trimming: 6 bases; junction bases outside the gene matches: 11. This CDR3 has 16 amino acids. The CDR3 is CAWRVGGQGSGNEQFF. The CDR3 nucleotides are TGTGCCTGGAGGGTAGGGGGACAGGGGTCAGGCAATGAGCAGTTCTTC.

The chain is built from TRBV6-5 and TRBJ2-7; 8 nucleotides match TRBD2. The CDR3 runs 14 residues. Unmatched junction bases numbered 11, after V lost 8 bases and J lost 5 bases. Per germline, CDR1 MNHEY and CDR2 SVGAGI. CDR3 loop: CASGWSGSGDEQYF. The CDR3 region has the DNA TGTGCCAGCGGGTGGAGCGGGAGCGGTGACGAGCAGTACTTC.

This chain's CDR3 is CASSIGLTTYEQYF. For the CDR3, the DNA is TGTGCCAGTAGTATTGGCCTAACTACCTACGAGCAGTACTTC. V and J are TRBV19 and TRBJ2-7, with unresolved D. Germline CDR1 and CDR2: LNHDA and SQIVND (reference sequence). Trimming cost V 3 bases and J 2 bases, with 11 bases left between them. The CDR3 is 14 residues long.

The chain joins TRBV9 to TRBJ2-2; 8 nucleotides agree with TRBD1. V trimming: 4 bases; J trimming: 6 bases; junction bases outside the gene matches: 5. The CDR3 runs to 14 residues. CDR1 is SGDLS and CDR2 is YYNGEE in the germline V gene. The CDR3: CASSQQTGAGELFF. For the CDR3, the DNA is TGTGCCAGCAGCCAACAGACAGGGGCCGGGGAGCTGTTTTTT.

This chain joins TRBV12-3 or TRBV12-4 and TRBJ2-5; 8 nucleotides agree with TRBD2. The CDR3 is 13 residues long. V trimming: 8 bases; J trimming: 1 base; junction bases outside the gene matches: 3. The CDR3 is CASHRGGQETQYF. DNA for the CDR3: TGTGCCAGCCACCGGGGGGGCCAAGAGACCCAGTACTTC.

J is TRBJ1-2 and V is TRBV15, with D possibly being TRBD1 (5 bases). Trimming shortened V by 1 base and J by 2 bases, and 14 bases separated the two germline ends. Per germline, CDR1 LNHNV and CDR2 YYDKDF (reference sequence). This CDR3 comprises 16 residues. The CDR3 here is CATSRVLQGGNYGYTF. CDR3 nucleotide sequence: TGTGCCACCAGCAGAGTCCTCCAGGGTGGGAACTATGGCTACACCTTC.